Below are 7 T cell receptor beta chains sequenced from a single sample in a study of blood T cell repertoires in COVID-19. Profiling relied on immunoSEQ multiplex PCR, and the TCRdb table lists in-frame clones only, not all of them. This table has over 200,000 clones, about 88% appearing once. The specimen was peripheral blood. All receptors come from a man between 35 and 55 years old with active or convalescent COVID-19.

The sample holds one count of this clone. V is TRBV30 and J is TRBJ1-2; D unclear. This CDR3 is built from 15 residues. Deletions cut 0 bases from V and 0 bases from J, with 11 bases between. CDR1 is GTSNPN, CDR2 SVGIG, per germline (reference sequence). The CDR3 region is CAWSVLSVANYGYTF. The CDR3, as DNA: TGTGCCTGGAGTGTACTAAGTGTGGCTAACTATGGCTACACCTTC.

The V gene is TRBV6-6, the J gene TRBJ2-1, with D perhaps matching TRBD2 (5 bases). The V gene's germline CDR1 is MNHNY and CDR2 SVGAGI (reference sequence). Trimming shortened V by 6 bases and J by 5 bases, and 14 bases separated the two germline ends. The CDR3 extends over 14 amino acids. The CDR3 protein is CASSGIGGDNEQFF. The CDR3 DNA reads TGTGCCAGCAGCGGGATCGGAGGAGACAATGAGCAGTTCTTC.

This sequence joins TRBV9 and TRBJ1-2; TRBD1 matches at 10 bases. Losses at the gene ends were 4 bases for V and 4 bases for J; bases not matched to a gene: 7. The CDR3 runs to 15 residues. In germline, CDR1 is SGDLS, CDR2 YYNGEE. CDR3 sequence (DNA): TGTGCCAGCAGCCCGGGACAGGGGTTCGGCTATGGCTACACCTTC. This translates into CASSPGQGFGYGYTF.

The rearrangement uses TRBV6-6 and TRBJ2-3; 9 nucleotides match TRBD2. The length of the CDR3 is 17 residues. Losses at the gene ends were 5 bases for V and 6 bases for J; bases not matched to a gene: 15. Germline CDR1 is MNHNY and CDR2 is SVGAGI (reference sequence). Here the CDR3 reads CASSPPRMSGRRDTQYF. CDR3 sequence (DNA): TGTGCCAGCAGTCCCCCCCGGATGAGCGGGAGGAGGGATACGCAGTATTTT.

This clone was counted once. The V call is TRBV19, the J call TRBJ1-5; D call uncertain. The CDR3 sequence is 14 residues long. Germline CDR1 reads LNHDA; CDR2 reads SQIVND (reference sequence). V was trimmed by 2 bases and J by 8 bases, leaving 13 bases between them. The CDR3: CASSIIQLREPQHF. The CDR3 DNA is TGTGCCAGTAGTATAATCCAGCTCCGGGAGCCCCAGCATTTT. The full variable domain, its missing parts supplied by reference TRBV19 and TRBJ1-5, is DGGITQSPKYLFRKEGQNVTLSCEQNLNHDAMYWYRQDPGQGLRLIYYSQIVNDFQKGDIAEGYSVSREKKESFPLTVTSAQKNPTAFYLCASSIIQLREPQHFGDGTRLSIL.

The CDR3 nucleotides are TGTGCCAGCAGCTTGGAGCGAAACACTGAAGCTTTCTTT. Protein sequence: CASSLERNTEAFF. J is TRBJ1-1 and V is TRBV5-4, with D uncertain. V was pared by 0 bases and J by 2 bases, with 5 bases between. The length of the CDR3 is 13 residues. Germline loops: CDR1 SGHNT, CDR2 YYREEE (reference sequence).

The chain combines TRBV5-1 with TRBJ2-7; TRBD1 matches at 12 bases. Trimming at V came to 3 bases and at J to 6 bases, leaving 7 bases not matched to a gene. Germline lookup yields CDR1 SGHRS and CDR2 YFSETQ. This CDR3 region has 15 residues. Here the CDR3 reads CASSSGQGAGSEQYF. CDR3 DNA sequence: TGCGCCAGCAGCTCGGGACAGGGGGCAGGATCCGAGCAGTACTTC. The variable domain in full, completed from reference TRBV5-1 and TRBJ2-7, reads KAGVTQTPRYLIKTRGQQVTLSCSPISGHRSVSWYQQTPGQGLQFLFEYFSETQRNKGNFPGRFSGRQFSNSRSEMNVSTLELGDSALYLCASSSGQGAGSEQYFGPGTRLTVT.